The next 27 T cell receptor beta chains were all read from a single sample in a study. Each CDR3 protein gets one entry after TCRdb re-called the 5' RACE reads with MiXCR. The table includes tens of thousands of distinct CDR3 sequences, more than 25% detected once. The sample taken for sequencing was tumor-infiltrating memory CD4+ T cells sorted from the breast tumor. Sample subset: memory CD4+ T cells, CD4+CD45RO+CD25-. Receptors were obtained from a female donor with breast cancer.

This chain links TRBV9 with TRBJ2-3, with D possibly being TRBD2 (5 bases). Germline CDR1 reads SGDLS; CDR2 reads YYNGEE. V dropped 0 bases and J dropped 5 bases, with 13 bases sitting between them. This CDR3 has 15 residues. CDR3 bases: TGTGCCAGCAGCGTAGCGGGTGTGGGGAGAGATACGCAGTATTTT. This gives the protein CASSVAGVGRDTQYF.

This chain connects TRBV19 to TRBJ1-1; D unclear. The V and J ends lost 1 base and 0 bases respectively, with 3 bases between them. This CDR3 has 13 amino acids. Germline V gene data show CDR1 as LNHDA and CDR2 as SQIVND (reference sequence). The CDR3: CASSIAVNTEAFF. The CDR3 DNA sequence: TGTGCCAGTAGTATAGCAGTGAACACTGAAGCTTTCTTT.

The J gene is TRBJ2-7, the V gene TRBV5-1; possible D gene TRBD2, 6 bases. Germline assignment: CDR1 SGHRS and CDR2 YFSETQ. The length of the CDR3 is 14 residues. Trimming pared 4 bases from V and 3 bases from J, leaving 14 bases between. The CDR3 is CASSPTGLIYEQYF. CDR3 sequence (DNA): TGCGCCAGCAGCCCGACGGGACTCATCTACGAGCAGTACTTC.

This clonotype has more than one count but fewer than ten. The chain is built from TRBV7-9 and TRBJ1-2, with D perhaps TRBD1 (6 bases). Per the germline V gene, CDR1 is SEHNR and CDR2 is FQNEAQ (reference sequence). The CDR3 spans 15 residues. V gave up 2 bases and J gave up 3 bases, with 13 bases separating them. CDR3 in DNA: TGTGCCAGCAGCTTAAGGGGCCAGGGGTACTATGGCTACACCTTC. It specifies CASSLRGQGYYGYTF. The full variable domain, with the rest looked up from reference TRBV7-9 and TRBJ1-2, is DTGVSQNPRHKITKRGQNVTFRCDPISEHNRLYWYRQTLGQGPEFLTYFQNEAQLEKSRLLSDRFSAERPKGSFSTLEIQRTEQGDSAMYLCASSLRGQGYYGYTFGSGTRLTVV.

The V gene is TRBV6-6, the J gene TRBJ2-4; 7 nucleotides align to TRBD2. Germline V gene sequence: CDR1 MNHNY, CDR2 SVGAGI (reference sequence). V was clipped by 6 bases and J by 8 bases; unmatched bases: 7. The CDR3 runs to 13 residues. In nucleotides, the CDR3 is TGTGCCAGCAGGGTGGGGGGGTCGGACATTCAGTACTTC. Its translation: CASRVGGSDIQYF.

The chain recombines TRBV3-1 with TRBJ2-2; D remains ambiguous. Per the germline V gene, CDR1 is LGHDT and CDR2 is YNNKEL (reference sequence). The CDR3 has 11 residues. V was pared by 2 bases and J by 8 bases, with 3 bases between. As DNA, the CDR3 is TGTGCCAGCAGCCAAAATGGGGAGCTGTTTTTT. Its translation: CASSQNGELFF.

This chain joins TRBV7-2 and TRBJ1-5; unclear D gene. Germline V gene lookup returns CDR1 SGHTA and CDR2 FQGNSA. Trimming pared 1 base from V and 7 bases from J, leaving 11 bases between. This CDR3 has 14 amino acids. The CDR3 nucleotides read TGTGCCAGCAGCTTAGTGTTAGGCGGGCAGCCCCAGCATTTT. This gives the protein CASSLVLGGQPQHF.

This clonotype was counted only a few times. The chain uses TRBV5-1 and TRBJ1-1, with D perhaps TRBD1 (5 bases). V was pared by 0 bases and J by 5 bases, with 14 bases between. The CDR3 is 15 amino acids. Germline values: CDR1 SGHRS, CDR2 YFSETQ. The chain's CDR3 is CASSLVWGSGTEAFF. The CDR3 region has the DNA TGCGCCAGCAGCTTGGTATGGGGCAGCGGGACTGAAGCTTTCTTT. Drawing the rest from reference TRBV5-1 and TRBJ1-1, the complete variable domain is KAGVTQTPRYLIKTRGQQVTLSCSPISGHRSVSWYQQTPGQGLQFLFEYFSETQRNKGNFPGRFSGRQFSNSRSEMNVSTLELGDSALYLCASSLVWGSGTEAFFGQGTRLTVV.

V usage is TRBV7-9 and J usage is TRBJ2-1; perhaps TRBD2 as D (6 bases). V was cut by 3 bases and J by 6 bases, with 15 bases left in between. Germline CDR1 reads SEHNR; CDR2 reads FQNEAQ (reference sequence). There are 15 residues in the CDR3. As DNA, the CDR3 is TGTGCCAGCAGCTTTGGGCCTCGGGGAGGCAATGAGCAGTTCTTC. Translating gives CASSFGPRGGNEQFF.

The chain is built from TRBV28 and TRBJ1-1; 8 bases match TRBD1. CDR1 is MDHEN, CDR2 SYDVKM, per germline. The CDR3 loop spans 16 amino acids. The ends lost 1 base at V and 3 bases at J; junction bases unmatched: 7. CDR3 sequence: CASSLSGQGAYTEAFF. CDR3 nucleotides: TGTGCCAGCAGTTTATCTGGGCAGGGGGCGTACACTGAAGCTTTCTTT.

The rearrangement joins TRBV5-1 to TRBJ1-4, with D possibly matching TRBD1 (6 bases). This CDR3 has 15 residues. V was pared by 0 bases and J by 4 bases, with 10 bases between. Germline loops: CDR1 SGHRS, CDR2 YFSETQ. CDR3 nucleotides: TGCGCCAGCAGCTTGGACACAGGGTTTAATGAAAAACTGTTTTTT. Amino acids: CASSLDTGFNEKLFF.

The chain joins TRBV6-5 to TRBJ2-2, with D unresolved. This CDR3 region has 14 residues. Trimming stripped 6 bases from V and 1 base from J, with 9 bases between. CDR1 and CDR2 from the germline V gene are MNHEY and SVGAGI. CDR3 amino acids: CASRDGQNTGELFF. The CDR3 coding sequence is TGTGCCAGCAGGGACGGCCAGAACACCGGGGAGCTGTTTTTT.

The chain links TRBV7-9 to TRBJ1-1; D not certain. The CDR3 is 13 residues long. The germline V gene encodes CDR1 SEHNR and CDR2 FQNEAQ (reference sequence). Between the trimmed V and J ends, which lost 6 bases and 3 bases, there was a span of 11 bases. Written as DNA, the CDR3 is TGTGCCAGCAGTTATGTCGGGGACACTGAAGCTTTCTTT. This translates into CASSYVGDTEAFF.

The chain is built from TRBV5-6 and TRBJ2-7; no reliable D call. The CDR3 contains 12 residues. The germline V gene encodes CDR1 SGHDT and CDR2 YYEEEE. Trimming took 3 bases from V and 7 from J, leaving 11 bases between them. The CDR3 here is CASSSLGREQYF. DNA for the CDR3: TGTGCCAGCAGCTCCTTAGGTCGGGAGCAGTACTTC.

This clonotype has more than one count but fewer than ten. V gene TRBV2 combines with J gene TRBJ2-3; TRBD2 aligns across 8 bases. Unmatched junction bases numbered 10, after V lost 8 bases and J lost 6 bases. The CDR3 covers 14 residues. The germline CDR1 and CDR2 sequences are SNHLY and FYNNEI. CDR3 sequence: CASVPGGVYDTQYF. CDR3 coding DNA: TGTGCCAGCGTTCCGGGAGGGGTCTACGATACGCAGTATTTT. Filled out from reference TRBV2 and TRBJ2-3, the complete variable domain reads EPEVTQTPSHQVTQMGQEVILRCVPISNHLYFYWYRQILGQKVEFLVSFYNNEISEKSEIFDDQFSVERPDGSNFTLKIRSTKLEDSAMYFCASVPGGVYDTQYFGPGTRLTVL.

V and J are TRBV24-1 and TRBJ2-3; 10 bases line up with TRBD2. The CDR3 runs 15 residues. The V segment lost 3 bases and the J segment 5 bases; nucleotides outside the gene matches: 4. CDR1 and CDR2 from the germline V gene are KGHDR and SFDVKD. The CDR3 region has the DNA TGTGCCACCAGTGATAAGGTAGCGGGAGGAGATACGCAGTATTTT. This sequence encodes CATSDKVAGGDTQYF.

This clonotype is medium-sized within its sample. CDR3 sequence (DNA): TGTGCCAGCAGCCCCTGGGGTGCGGGAGGACCAGAGACCCAGTACTTC. It translates to CASSPWGAGGPETQYF. The V and J genes are TRBV7-2 and TRBJ2-5; TRBD2 matches at 8 bases. V trimming: 5 bases; J trimming: 4 bases; junction bases outside the gene matches: 12. The CDR3 has 16 residues. CDR1 and CDR2 from the germline V gene are SGHTA and FQGNSA.

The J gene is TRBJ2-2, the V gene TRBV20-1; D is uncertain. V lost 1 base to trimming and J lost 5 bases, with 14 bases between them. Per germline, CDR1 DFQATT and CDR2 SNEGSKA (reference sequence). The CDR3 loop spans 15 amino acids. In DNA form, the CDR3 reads TGCAGTGCTAGAGTGTTAATTAAAACAACCGGGGAGCTGTTTTTT. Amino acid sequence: CSARVLIKTTGELFF.

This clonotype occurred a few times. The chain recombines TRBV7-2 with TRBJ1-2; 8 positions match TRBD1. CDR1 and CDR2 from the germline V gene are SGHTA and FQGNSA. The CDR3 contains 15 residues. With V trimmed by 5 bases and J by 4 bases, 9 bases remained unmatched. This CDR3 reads CASSRGQGRSYGYTF. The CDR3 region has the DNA TGTGCCAGCAGCCGAGGACAGGGAAGGTCCTATGGCTACACCTTC.

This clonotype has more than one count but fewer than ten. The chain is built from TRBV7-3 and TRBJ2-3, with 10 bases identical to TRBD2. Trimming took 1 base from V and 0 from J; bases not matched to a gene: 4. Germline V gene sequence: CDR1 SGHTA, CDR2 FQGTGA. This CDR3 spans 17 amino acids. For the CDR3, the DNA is TGTGCCAGCAGCTTAATTCCGACTAGCGGGAGCACAGATACGCAGTATTTT. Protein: CASSLIPTSGSTDTQYF.

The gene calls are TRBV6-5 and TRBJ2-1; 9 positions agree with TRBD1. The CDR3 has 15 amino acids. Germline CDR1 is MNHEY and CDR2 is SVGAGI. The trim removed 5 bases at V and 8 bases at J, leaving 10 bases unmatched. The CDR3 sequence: CASSPVGQGADEQFF. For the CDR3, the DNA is TGTGCCAGCAGTCCTGTGGGACAGGGAGCGGATGAGCAGTTCTTC.

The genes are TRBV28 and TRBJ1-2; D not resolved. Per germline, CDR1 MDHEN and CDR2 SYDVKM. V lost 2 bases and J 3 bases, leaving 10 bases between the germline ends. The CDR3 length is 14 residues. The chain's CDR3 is CASSLLSDYYGYTF. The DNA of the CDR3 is TGTGCCAGCAGTTTACTGTCTGATTACTATGGCTACACCTTC.

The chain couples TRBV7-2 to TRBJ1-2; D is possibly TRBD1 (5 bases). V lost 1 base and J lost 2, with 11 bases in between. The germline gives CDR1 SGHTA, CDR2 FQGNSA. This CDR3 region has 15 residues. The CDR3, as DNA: TGTGCCAGCAGCTTAGACGGGGGGTGGAACTATGGCTACACCTTC. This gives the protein CASSLDGGWNYGYTF.

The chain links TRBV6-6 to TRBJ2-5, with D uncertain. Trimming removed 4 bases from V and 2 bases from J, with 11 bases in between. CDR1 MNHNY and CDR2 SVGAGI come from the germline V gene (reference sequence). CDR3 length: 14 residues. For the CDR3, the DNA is TGTGCCAGCAGTTCCGCCCGGACGCAAGAGACCCAGTACTTC. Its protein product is CASSSARTQETQYF.

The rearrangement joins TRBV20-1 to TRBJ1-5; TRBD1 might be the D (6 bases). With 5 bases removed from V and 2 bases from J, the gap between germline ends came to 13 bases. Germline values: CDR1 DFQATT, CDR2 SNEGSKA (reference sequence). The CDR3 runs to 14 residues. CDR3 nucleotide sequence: TGCAGTGCTCTCAGGGGCGGGGGCAATCAGCCCCAGCATTTT. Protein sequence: CSALRGGGNQPQHF.

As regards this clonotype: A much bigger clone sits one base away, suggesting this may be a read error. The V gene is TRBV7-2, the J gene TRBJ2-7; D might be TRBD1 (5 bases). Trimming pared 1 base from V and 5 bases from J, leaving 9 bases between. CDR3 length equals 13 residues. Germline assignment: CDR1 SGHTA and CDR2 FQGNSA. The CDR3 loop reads CASSLGPRDEQYF. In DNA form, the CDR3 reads TGTGCCAGCAGCTTAGGCCCCAGGGACGAGCAGTACTTC.

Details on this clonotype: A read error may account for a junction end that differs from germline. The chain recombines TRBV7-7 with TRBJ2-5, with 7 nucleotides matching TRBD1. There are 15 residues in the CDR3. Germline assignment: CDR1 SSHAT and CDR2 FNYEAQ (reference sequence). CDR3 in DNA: TGTGCTAGCAGCTTAGAGGGGGCGAGGCTAGAGACCCAGTACTTC. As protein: CASSLEGARLETQYF.